The entry that follows covers one T cell receptor (beta chain) sequence. Germline V gene lookup returns CDR1 SGHRS and CDR2 YFSETQ. The CDR3 extends over 15 amino acids. V gave up 4 bases and J gave up 1 base; unmatched junction bases: 3. This sample is part of a study of PD-L1 blockade in urothelial cancer. Repertoires were generated with immunoSEQ multiplex PCR, while TCRdb's copy carries only in-frame clones and drops some. The sample shows roughly 29,000 clones, 75% to 90% of them seen only once. Sequencing used PBMCs, obtained around atezolizumab (anti-PD-L1) treatment. This receptor was identified in a man aged 50 to 60 with urothelial cancer. The rearrangement joins TRBV5-1 to TRBJ1-5; 9 nucleotides align to TRBD1. The CDR3 protein is CASSRTGVSNQPQHF. For the CDR3, the DNA is TGCGCCAGCAGCCGGACAGGGGTGAGCAATCAGCCCCAGCATTTT.